Presented here are 32 T cell receptor beta chains from one specimen sequenced in a study of vaccination and CD4 T cells after COVID-19 (dated by TCRdb to between 2021 and 2023). Library construction relied on PCR. Sequenced using an Illumina iSeq 100. DNA from cultured CD4+ T cells was subjected to TCR sequencing with the Oncomine TCR Beta short-read assay at the Johns Hopkins FTIC core. TCRdb trimmed public reads at Q25 via fastp, called clones via MiXCR and kept in-frame beta chains. One record per CDR3 amino acid sequence lists the most common genes and DNA. This sample lists over 15,000 distinct CDR3 sequences; approximately 70% were detected once. The biggest ten clones account for approximately 15% of the sample. Their specific antigens are unknown. The meaning of the sample's treatment or condition label: approximately 11-day PBMC culture with coronavirus spike peptide pools or control peptides (ViraFEST assay).

The sequenced sample consisted of CD4+ T cells from blood, cultured in vitro. These receptors were obtained from a human donor who had recovered from COVID-19.

This clonotype was seen only a few times. V usage is TRBV20-1 and J usage is TRBJ1-1; the D is unclear. V lost 1 base and J lost 5, with 11 bases in between. The germline V gene has CDR1 DFQATT and CDR2 SNEGSKA (reference sequence). This CDR3 contains 13 residues. The CDR3 nucleotides are TGCAGTGCTAGAGGCTTCGGCGGAACTGAAGCTTTCTTT. This gives the protein CSARGFGGTEAFF.

For the CDR3, the DNA is TGCAGTGCTAGAGATCCCTTGTCCCTATCCAGCAATGAGCAGTTCTTC. It yields the protein CSARDPLSLSSNEQFF. The chain links TRBV20-1 to TRBJ2-1; the D is unclear. CDR1 is DFQATT, CDR2 SNEGSKA, per germline (reference sequence). The CDR3 has 16 amino acids. V was trimmed by 0 bases and J by 6 bases, leaving 18 bases between them.

This clonotype has a handful of counts. The genes are TRBV7-6 and TRBJ1-6; 7 positions agree with TRBD1. J gave up 10 bases and V 0 bases, and 12 bases lay outside the gene matches. Germline CDR1 and CDR2: SGHVS and FNYEAQ. This CDR3 comprises 17 residues. The DNA for the CDR3 is TGTGCCAGCAGCTTAGCTTCAGTAGGGACAGAGGGGTCACCCCTCCACTTT. Amino acid sequence: CASSLASVGTEGSPLHF.

The chain has TRBV11-2 and TRBJ2-7; 7 bases align to TRBD2. The CDR3 runs 16 residues. Germline V gene lookup returns CDR1 SGHAT and CDR2 FQNNGV. After removal of 5 bases from V and 4 bases from J, the junction contained 14 bases not matched to a gene. The CDR3 loop is CASSPRSLGGTYEQYF. The DNA of the CDR3 is TGTGCCAGCAGCCCGAGGAGTCTGGGGGGGACTTACGAGCAGTACTTC.

This chain uses TRBV20-1 with TRBJ2-7; D is unresolved. V dropped 5 bases and J dropped 3 bases, with 14 bases sitting between them. Looked up from germline, CDR1 is DFQATT and CDR2 is SNEGSKA (reference sequence). This CDR3 is built from 13 residues. CDR3 sequence: CSARAQTYYEQYF. CDR3 nucleotide sequence: TGCAGTGCTCGGGCCCAGACCTACTACGAGCAGTACTTC.

The chain joins TRBV27 to TRBJ2-5; tentative D call: TRBD2 (5 bases). This CDR3 contains 13 residues. CDR1 MNHEY and CDR2 SMNVEV come from the germline V gene (reference sequence). Trimming removed 3 bases from V and 4 bases from J, with 9 bases in between. The CDR3 bases are TGTGCCAGCAGTTTCCGACGGGGAGAGACCCAGTACTTC. Encoded protein: CASSFRRGETQYF.

Here the CDR3 DNA reads TGCGCCAGCAGCTTGGAGGCAGATACGCAGTATTTT. The encoded protein is CASSLEADTQYF. The chain has TRBV5-1 and TRBJ2-3; the D is unclear. Between the trimmed V and J ends, which lost 0 bases and 4 bases, there was a span of 3 bases. Germline CDR1 is SGHRS and CDR2 is YFSETQ. The CDR3 spans 12 residues.

This chain links TRBV18 with TRBJ1-5, with TRBD1 matching over 7 bases. CDR3 size: 16 residues. The J segment lost 0 bases and the V segment lost 6 bases, leaving 8 bases of the junction unmatched. Germline CDR1 is KGHSH and CDR2 is LQKENI. CDR3 DNA sequence: TGTGCCAGCTCGGCGGGACAGATTTATAGCAATCAGCCCCAGCATTTT. This codes for CASSAGQIYSNQPQHF.

J is TRBJ2-5 and V is TRBV7-2; 7 bases agree with TRBD2. Germline CDR1 reads SGHTA; CDR2 reads FQGNSA. With V trimmed by 0 bases and J by 2 bases, 12 bases remained unmatched. This CDR3 has 18 amino acids. The DNA for the CDR3 is TGTGCCAGCAGCTTAGCTCCCCCCGGGAGGCCGGGACAAGAGACCCAGTACTTC. Translated: CASSLAPPGRPGQETQYF.

The chain links TRBV20-1 to TRBJ2-5; 7 positions agree with TRBD2. From germline, CDR1 is DFQATT and CDR2 SNEGSKA (reference sequence). The CDR3 sequence is 15 residues long. The trim removed 3 bases at V and 2 bases at J, leaving 9 bases unmatched. Here the CDR3 DNA reads TGCAGTGCTAGGCTGCGGCGGGAGAGACAAGAGACCCAGTACTTC. Encoded protein: CSARLRRERQETQYF.

The chain has TRBV7-2 and TRBJ2-6; weak D call: TRBD2 (5 bases). The V gene lost 5 bases and the J gene lost 0 bases, with 8 bases spanning the gap. Germline CDR1 SGHTA, CDR2 FQGNSA. The CDR3 is made up of 15 amino acids. This CDR3 reads CASSGRPSGANVLTF. The DNA of the CDR3 is TGTGCCAGCAGCGGGAGACCCTCTGGGGCCAACGTCCTGACTTTC.

In its sample, this clonotype was seen once. This chain connects TRBV27 to TRBJ1-1; no clear D gene. V dropped 0 bases and J dropped 1 base, with 15 bases sitting between them. Germline CDR1 MNHEY, CDR2 SMNVEV (reference sequence). The CDR3 runs 17 residues. DNA of the CDR3: TGTGCCAGCAGTTTATCGATGGGGAAGGGAGAGAACACTGAAGCTTTCTTT. The encoded protein is CASSLSMGKGENTEAFF.

By share of the sample, this clonotype is large. This chain connects TRBV7-2 to TRBJ1-2; D perhaps matches TRBD1 (6 bases). Trimming shortened V by 7 bases and J by 1 base, and 13 bases separated the two germline ends. The CDR3 has 14 amino acids. CDR1 is SGHTA, CDR2 FQGNSA, per germline. The CDR3 DNA follows: TGTGCCAGCACCGAAACAGGGCTTAACTATGGCTACACCTTC. It yields the protein CASTETGLNYGYTF.

This chain links TRBV20-1 with TRBJ1-1; a possible D gene is TRBD1 (6 bases). The V gene's germline CDR1 is DFQATT and CDR2 SNEGSKA (reference sequence). The CDR3 loop spans 13 amino acids. Trimming stripped 5 bases from V and 1 base from J, with 11 bases between. The CDR3 DNA sequence: TGCAGTGCTCCCGGGACAACGAACACTGAAGCTTTCTTT. Translating gives CSAPGTTNTEAFF.

This sequence joins TRBV7-3 and TRBJ2-2; D is unclear. Germline loops: CDR1 SGHTA, CDR2 FQGTGA. V lost 5 bases, J lost 5 bases, and 9 bases lay in between. The CDR3 spans 13 residues. As DNA, the CDR3 is TGTGCCAGCAGCCAGACCATTACCGGGGAGCTGTTTTTT. Its translation: CASSQTITGELFF.

The V and J genes are TRBV27 and TRBJ1-1; no reliable D call. Germline V gives CDR1 MNHEY, CDR2 SMNVEV (reference sequence). This CDR3 contains 14 residues. Trimming took 4 bases from V and 4 from J, leaving 13 bases between them. The CDR3 coding sequence is TGTGCCAGCAGTTCTTATCGGGGAACCACTGAAGCTTTCTTT. It translates to CASSSYRGTTEAFF.

J is TRBJ2-3 and V is TRBV6-5; D unresolved. This CDR3 region has 13 residues. CDR1 and CDR2 from the germline V gene are MNHEY and SVGAGI. Between the trimmed V and J ends, which lost 0 bases and 4 bases, there was a span of 5 bases. The DNA of the CDR3 is TGTGCCAGCAGTTACTCCTGGGCAGATACGCAGTATTTT. Amino acids: CASSYSWADTQYF.

The J gene is TRBJ2-7, the V gene TRBV7-3, with D tentatively TRBD2 (6 bases). This CDR3 spans 14 amino acids. The V end was cut by 0 bases, the J end by 5 bases, with 11 bases between. Germline CDR1 and CDR2: SGHTA and FQGTGA. CDR3 in amino acids: CASSLTLAAHEQYF. CDR3 nucleotides: TGTGCCAGCAGCTTAACACTAGCCGCCCACGAGCAGTACTTC. Filled out from reference TRBV7-3 and TRBJ2-7, the complete variable domain reads GAGVSQTPSNKVTEKGKYVELRCDPISGHTALYWYRQSLGQGPEFLIYFQGTGAADDSGLPNDRFFAVRPEGSVSTLKIQRTERGDSAVYLCASSLTLAAHEQYFGPGTRLTVT.

V usage is TRBV5-4 and J usage is TRBJ1-2, with D possibly being TRBD1 (5 bases). Trimming pared 3 bases from V and 0 bases from J, leaving 9 bases between. The length of the CDR3 is 14 residues. The germline CDR1 and CDR2 sequences are SGHNT and YYREEE (reference sequence). As DNA, the CDR3 is TGTGCCAGCAGCTCCGGGACGGCTAACTATGGCTACACCTTC. Amino acid sequence: CASSSGTANYGYTF.

This clonotype was found once. The DNA for the CDR3 is TGTGCCACCAGTGATTTGCCGGGACAGCTACAAGAGACCCAGTACTTC. Its protein product is CATSDLPGQLQETQYF. The J gene is TRBJ2-5, the V gene TRBV24-1, with 7 bases identical to TRBD1. After removal of 0 bases from V and 2 bases from J, the junction contained 5 bases not matched to a gene. Germline V gene data show CDR1 as KGHDR and CDR2 as SFDVKD. The CDR3 consists of 16 residues.

V is TRBV10-3 and J is TRBJ1-2, with TRBD1 identical over 11 bases. The V and J ends lost 6 bases and 7 bases, in that order; junction bases with no gene match: 4. Germline CDR1 reads ENHRY; CDR2 reads SYGVKD. This CDR3 is built from 13 residues. CDR3 residues: CAIRGDRGGGYTF. The DNA for the CDR3 is TGTGCCATCAGAGGGGACAGGGGGGGTGGCTACACCTTC.

The rearrangement uses TRBV27 and TRBJ2-6, with 8 bases aligning to TRBD1. The CDR3 runs to 20 residues. The V and J ends lost 3 bases and 0 bases, in that order; junction bases with no gene match: 13. Germline values: CDR1 MNHEY, CDR2 SMNVEV (reference sequence). The CDR3 sequence is CASSFRLRDRRVSGANVLTF. The CDR3 DNA reads TGTGCCAGCAGTTTCCGACTCCGGGACAGGCGAGTCTCTGGGGCCAACGTCCTGACTTTC.

The chain uses TRBV6-2 or TRBV6-3 and TRBJ1-1, with 8 nucleotides matching TRBD1. Germline CDR1 reads MNHEY; CDR2 reads SVGEGT. The CDR3 loop spans 14 amino acids. Germline trimming cut 5 bases from V and 7 bases from J; bases unmatched to any gene: 9. CDR3 in amino acids: CASSRPPGQGEAFF. The DNA for the CDR3 is TGTGCCAGCAGTCGCCCGCCAGGACAGGGTGAAGCTTTCTTT.

This clonotype rates as large. The rearrangement uses TRBV7-2 and TRBJ1-2; D is undetermined. The germline V and J ends were trimmed by 8 bases and 4 bases, with 20 bases remaining between them. The CDR3 has 15 amino acids. CDR1 and CDR2 from the germline V gene are SGHTA and FQGNSA. The CDR3 loop reads CASLYSIGSGYGYTF. CDR3 DNA sequence: TGTGCCAGCTTATACAGTATCGGGAGCGGCTATGGCTACACCTTC.

This clonotype was counted only a few times. The J gene is TRBJ1-1, the V gene TRBV24-1, with D unresolved. Trimming removed 8 bases from V and 3 bases from J, with 12 bases in between. The germline V gene encodes CDR1 KGHDR and CDR2 SFDVKD. This CDR3 region has 13 residues. Here the CDR3 DNA reads TGTGCCACCAAAGGGCCCGTGGACACTGAAGCTTTCTTT. As protein: CATKGPVDTEAFF.

This clonotype showed up just a few times. The rearrangement joins TRBV7-2 to TRBJ1-5; D might be TRBD1 (5 bases). Germline CDR1 is SGHTA and CDR2 is FQGNSA. This CDR3 comprises 16 residues. Trimming cost V 1 base and J 3 bases, with 13 bases left between them. DNA of the CDR3: TGTGCCAGCAGCTTAGGGCCAGGGCCGTCCAATCAGCCCCAGCATTTT. Protein product: CASSLGPGPSNQPQHF.

The chain recombines TRBV10-2 with TRBJ1-2; 7 nucleotides align to TRBD1. The V and J ends lost 5 bases and 0 bases, in that order; junction bases with no gene match: 3. CDR3 length: 14 residues. Per the germline V gene, CDR1 is WSHSY and CDR2 is SAAADI. The DNA of the CDR3 is TGCGCCAGCAGTCGAGGGGGCTCTAACTATGGCTACACCTTC. Amino acid sequence: CASSRGGSNYGYTF.

V and J are TRBV29-1 and TRBJ2-3; D could derive from TRBD1 or TRBD2 (5 bases each). V was clipped by 6 bases and J by 2 bases, with 12 bases between them. The CDR3 loop spans 13 amino acids. Per germline, CDR1 SQVTM and CDR2 ANQGSEA. CDR3 coding DNA: TGCAGCGTACGGGACGGAAACACAGATACGCAGTATTTT. Its translation: CSVRDGNTDTQYF.

The CDR3 bases are TGCAGTGCTCAGAGGGTAACTAGCGTATCTAGCACAGATACGCAGTATTTT. This sequence encodes CSAQRVTSVSSTDTQYF. This chain joins TRBV20-1 and TRBJ2-3; TRBD2 matches at 7 bases. The length of the CDR3 is 17 residues. From germline, CDR1 is DFQATT and CDR2 SNEGSKA (reference sequence). Trimming took 5 bases from V and 0 from J; bases not matched to a gene: 14.

The rearrangement links TRBV30 to TRBJ2-5, with a tentative D call TRBD2 (5 bases). The CDR3 contains 10 residues. Germline V gene sequence: CDR1 GTSNPN, CDR2 SVGIG (reference sequence). Trimming removed 5 bases from V and 7 bases from J, with 8 bases in between. CDR3 loop: CAWGGGTQYF. DNA of the CDR3: TGTGCCTGGGGAGGCGGGACCCAGTACTTC.

The CDR3 coding sequence is TGTGCCAGCAGTTTATGGCGCAGGGATTCACCCCTCCACTTT. Translating it yields CASSLWRRDSPLHF. The rearrangement links TRBV27 to TRBJ1-6, with D maybe TRBD1 (5 bases). Germline assignment: CDR1 MNHEY and CDR2 SMNVEV (reference sequence). The CDR3 covers 14 residues. Trimming pared 1 base from V and 8 bases from J, leaving 9 bases between.

This rearrangement joins TRBV6-1 to TRBJ1-5; no firm D call. The CDR3 has 14 amino acids. Germline V gives CDR1 MNHNS, CDR2 SASEGT. Trimming took off 3 bases at V and 9 bases at J, with 15 bases between the two ends. This CDR3 is CASSDTAAARPQHF. In DNA, the CDR3 is TGTGCCAGCAGTGATACGGCAGCCGCTCGGCCCCAGCATTTT.